The 21 T cell receptor beta chains below were found in one sample sequenced in a study of blood T cell repertoires in COVID-19. Assay used: immunoSEQ multiplex PCR; TCRdb lists only in-frame clones, some missing. This sample has about 240,000 clones, with 82% found just once. What was sequenced was peripheral blood. The receptors were gathered from an older woman with active or convalescent COVID-19.

This clone has just one count. CDR3 in DNA: TGTGCCAGTAGCCGATCCGTAGCTAGCGGGGAGTGGGAGACCCAGTACTTC. This encodes CASSRSVASGEWETQYF. The chain is built from TRBV19 and TRBJ2-5; 9 nucleotides agree with TRBD2. V gave up 6 bases and J gave up 5 bases; unmatched junction bases: 16. CDR1 and CDR2 from the germline V gene are LNHDA and SQIVND (reference sequence). This CDR3 is 17 amino acids long.

V usage is TRBV18 and J usage is TRBJ1-1, with 8 bases lining up with TRBD1. The germline gives CDR1 KGHSH, CDR2 LQKENI. V was pared by 5 bases and J by 11 bases, with 10 bases of the junction left unmatched. This CDR3 is built from 13 residues. CDR3 residues: CASSSSKGQAAFF. For the CDR3, the DNA is TGTGCCAGCTCATCCTCAAAGGGACAGGCGGCTTTCTTT.

The rearrangement uses TRBV6-5 and TRBJ1-1; the D gene is possibly TRBD1 (6 bases). The V end lost 6 bases, the J end lost 1 base, and 9 bases lay between the germline ends. The CDR3 runs to 13 residues. Germline assignment: CDR1 MNHEY and CDR2 SVGAGI. The CDR3 bases are TGTGCCAGCAGCTCACAGGGGAACACTGAAGCTTTCTTT. Translation: CASSSQGNTEAFF.

Here the CDR3 reads CASSYDRNYGYTF. CDR3 sequence (DNA): TGTGCCAGCAGCTACGACAGAAACTATGGCTACACCTTC. The rearrangement links TRBV7-2 to TRBJ1-2, with D perhaps TRBD1 (5 bases). This CDR3 has 13 residues. Germline V gene lookup returns CDR1 SGHTA and CDR2 FQGNSA. V dropped 4 bases and J dropped 2 bases, with 8 bases sitting between them.

This clone occurred once. This chain uses TRBV3-1 (or the pseudogene TRBV3-2) with TRBJ2-1, with 8 bases matching TRBD1. Germline CDR1 and CDR2: LGHDT and YNNKEL (reference sequence). CDR3 length: 15 residues. V was clipped by 1 base and J by 7 bases; unmatched bases: 6. The CDR3 is CASSQVQGAGNEQFF. The CDR3 DNA reads TGTGCCAGCAGCCAAGTGCAGGGGGCGGGGAATGAGCAGTTCTTC.

This chain connects TRBV30 to TRBJ1-5; D gene ambiguous. V was cut by 2 bases and J by 2 bases, with 7 bases left in between. This CDR3 is 13 amino acids long. The germline gives CDR1 GTSNPN, CDR2 SVGIG (reference sequence). CDR3 loop: CAWSLGRNQPQHF. CDR3 nucleotide sequence: TGTGCCTGGAGTTTGGGCCGCAATCAGCCCCAGCATTTT.

Concerning this clone itself: At the DNA level, this CDR3 is encoded by other sequences in the same sample as well. The chain has TRBV5-1 and TRBJ2-5; no clear D. The CDR3 totals 13 residues. Germline loops: CDR1 SGHRS, CDR2 YFSETQ. Deletions cut 4 bases from V and 1 base from J, with 8 bases between. CDR3 DNA: TGCGCCAGCAGCCGATGGGCCCAAGAGACCCAGTACTTC. Translation gives CASSRWAQETQYF.

The chain has TRBV9 and TRBJ2-3, with 11 bases aligning to TRBD2. The CDR3 spans 17 residues. V trimming: 0 bases; J trimming: 5 bases; junction bases outside the gene matches: 8. From germline, CDR1 is SGDLS and CDR2 YYNGEE. The CDR3 loop reads CASSVAGLAGGGDTQYF. The CDR3 DNA reads TGTGCCAGCAGCGTAGCTGGGCTAGCGGGGGGAGGAGATACGCAGTATTTT.

This chain joins TRBV10-3 and TRBJ1-2; 8 positions match TRBD1. Germline V gene data show CDR1 as ENHRY and CDR2 as SYGVKD. V shed 8 bases and J 7 bases; nucleotides not matched to a gene: 6. The CDR3 covers 12 residues. The chain's CDR3 is CAIEQGAGGYTF. CDR3 nucleotides: TGTGCCATCGAGCAGGGGGCAGGTGGCTACACCTTC.

The chain has TRBV19 and TRBJ2-3, with 11 bases identical to TRBD2. Germline lookup yields CDR1 LNHDA and CDR2 SQIVND (reference sequence). The J segment lost 3 bases and the V segment lost 5 bases, leaving 7 bases of the junction unmatched. The CDR3 contains 16 residues. The CDR3 nucleotides are TGTGCCAGTAGTGTCCTAGCGGGGGGAATTACAGATACGCAGTATTTT. Its protein product is CASSVLAGGITDTQYF.

The rearrangement uses TRBV5-1 and TRBJ1-4, with 7 positions matching TRBD1. V lost 5 bases, J lost 11 bases, and 15 bases stayed unmatched. The CDR3 is 15 amino acids. Germline V lookup: CDR1 SGHRS, CDR2 YFSETQ. The CDR3 region is CASRGDSGDVGKLFF. The CDR3 DNA reads as TGCGCCAGCAGAGGGGACAGTGGGGATGTCGGGAAACTGTTTTTT.

This clone came up once. This chain links TRBV27 with TRBJ1-2; D possibly corresponds to TRBD1 (6 bases). CDR3 length: 14 residues. The germline V gene has CDR1 MNHEY and CDR2 SMNVEV (reference sequence). Trimming cost V 2 bases and J 8 bases, with 15 bases left between them. CDR3 coding DNA: TGTGCCAGCAGTTTAACCACAGGGAATGGAGGCTACACCTTC. Protein sequence: CASSLTTGNGGYTF.

The V call is TRBV7-2, the J call TRBJ2-3; 10 bases line up with TRBD2. The germline V gene has CDR1 SGHTA and CDR2 FQGNSA. V shed 1 base and J 1 base; nucleotides not matched to a gene: 2. The CDR3 runs to 16 residues. CDR3 coding DNA: TGTGCCAGCAGCTTAGGGGGGACTAGCGGCACAGATACGCAGTATTTT. Translating it yields CASSLGGTSGTDTQYF.

V gene TRBV7-2 combines with J gene TRBJ2-4; 15 nucleotides align to TRBD2. This CDR3 is 16 amino acids long. CDR1 is SGHTA and CDR2 is FQGNSA in the germline V gene. The junction had 6 bases not matched to a gene; V was cut back by 3 bases and J by 9 bases. As DNA, the CDR3 is TGTGCCAGCAGCTTGGTCCGGACTAGCGGGGGGGGCATTCAGTACTTC. It is translated as CASSLVRTSGGGIQYF.

The chain couples TRBV3-1 (or the pseudogene TRBV3-2) to TRBJ2-1, with TRBD2 identical over 8 bases. The CDR3 is made up of 16 amino acids. The germline CDR1 and CDR2 sequences are LGHDT and YNNKEL (reference sequence). The J segment lost 4 bases and the V segment lost 1 base, leaving 6 bases of the junction unmatched. The CDR3 DNA follows: TGTGCCAGCAGCCAAGTACCGGGACTAGTTTACAATGAGCAGTTCTTC. Amino acid sequence: CASSQVPGLVYNEQFF.

CDR3 in DNA: TGTGCCAGCAGCTTAAGGGGACTAGCGTCAGAGACCCAGTACTTC. Protein: CASSLRGLASETQYF. The chain recombines TRBV7-3 with TRBJ2-5, with 10 nucleotides matching TRBD2. The length of the CDR3 is 15 residues. The J segment lost 4 bases and the V segment lost 1 base, leaving 3 bases of the junction unmatched. Germline V gene lookup returns CDR1 SGHTA and CDR2 FQGTGA.

This rearrangement joins TRBV10-1 to TRBJ2-2, with a tentative D call TRBD1 (6 bases). Deletions cut 3 bases from V and 7 bases from J, with 12 bases between. The CDR3 loop spans 14 amino acids. Germline-derived CDR1 and CDR2 are WNHNN and SYGVQD (reference sequence). The CDR3, as DNA: TGCGCCAGCAGTGAATTCAGGGGAAGCGGGGAGCTGTTTTTT. Translating it yields CASSEFRGSGELFF.

This rearrangement joins TRBV30 to TRBJ1-3, with a tentative D call TRBD1 (5 bases). Trimming removed 0 bases from V and 0 bases from J, with 18 bases in between. CDR1 and CDR2 (germline): GTSNPN, SVGIG (reference sequence). CDR3 length: 18 amino acids. Here the CDR3 DNA reads TGTGCCTGGAGTGTCCGTAAGTCGGACATCCTCTCTGGAAACACCATATATTTT. Amino acids: CAWSVRKSDILSGNTIYF.

This sequence joins TRBV6-1 and TRBJ1-6; perhaps TRBD1 as D (6 bases). CDR1 and CDR2 (germline): MNHNS, SASEGT. V lost 2 bases and J 10 bases, leaving 12 bases between the germline ends. The CDR3 has 14 residues. The CDR3 sequence: CASSEQGRDSPLHF. CDR3 coding DNA: TGTGCCAGCAGTGAACAGGGGAGAGACTCACCCCTCCACTTT.

CDR3 region: CASSQEGGLSYEQYF. In DNA, the CDR3 is TGCGCCAGCAGCCAAGAGGGGGGGTTATCCTACGAGCAGTACTTC. The chain links TRBV4-1 to TRBJ2-7, with TRBD2 identical over 7 bases. Trimming took 0 bases from V and 1 from J; bases not matched to a gene: 3. Looked up from germline, CDR1 is MGHRA and CDR2 is YSYEKL. This CDR3 is 15 amino acids long.

The V gene is TRBV10-2, the J gene TRBJ2-7, with 8 bases identical to TRBD1. The CDR3 is made up of 14 amino acids. Germline V gene lookup returns CDR1 WSHSY and CDR2 SAAADI. Trimming at V came to 5 bases and at J to 0 bases, leaving 3 bases not matched to a gene. The CDR3 DNA is TGCGCCAGCAGTACAGGGGGGAGCTCCTACGAGCAGTACTTC. The encoded protein is CASSTGGSSYEQYF.